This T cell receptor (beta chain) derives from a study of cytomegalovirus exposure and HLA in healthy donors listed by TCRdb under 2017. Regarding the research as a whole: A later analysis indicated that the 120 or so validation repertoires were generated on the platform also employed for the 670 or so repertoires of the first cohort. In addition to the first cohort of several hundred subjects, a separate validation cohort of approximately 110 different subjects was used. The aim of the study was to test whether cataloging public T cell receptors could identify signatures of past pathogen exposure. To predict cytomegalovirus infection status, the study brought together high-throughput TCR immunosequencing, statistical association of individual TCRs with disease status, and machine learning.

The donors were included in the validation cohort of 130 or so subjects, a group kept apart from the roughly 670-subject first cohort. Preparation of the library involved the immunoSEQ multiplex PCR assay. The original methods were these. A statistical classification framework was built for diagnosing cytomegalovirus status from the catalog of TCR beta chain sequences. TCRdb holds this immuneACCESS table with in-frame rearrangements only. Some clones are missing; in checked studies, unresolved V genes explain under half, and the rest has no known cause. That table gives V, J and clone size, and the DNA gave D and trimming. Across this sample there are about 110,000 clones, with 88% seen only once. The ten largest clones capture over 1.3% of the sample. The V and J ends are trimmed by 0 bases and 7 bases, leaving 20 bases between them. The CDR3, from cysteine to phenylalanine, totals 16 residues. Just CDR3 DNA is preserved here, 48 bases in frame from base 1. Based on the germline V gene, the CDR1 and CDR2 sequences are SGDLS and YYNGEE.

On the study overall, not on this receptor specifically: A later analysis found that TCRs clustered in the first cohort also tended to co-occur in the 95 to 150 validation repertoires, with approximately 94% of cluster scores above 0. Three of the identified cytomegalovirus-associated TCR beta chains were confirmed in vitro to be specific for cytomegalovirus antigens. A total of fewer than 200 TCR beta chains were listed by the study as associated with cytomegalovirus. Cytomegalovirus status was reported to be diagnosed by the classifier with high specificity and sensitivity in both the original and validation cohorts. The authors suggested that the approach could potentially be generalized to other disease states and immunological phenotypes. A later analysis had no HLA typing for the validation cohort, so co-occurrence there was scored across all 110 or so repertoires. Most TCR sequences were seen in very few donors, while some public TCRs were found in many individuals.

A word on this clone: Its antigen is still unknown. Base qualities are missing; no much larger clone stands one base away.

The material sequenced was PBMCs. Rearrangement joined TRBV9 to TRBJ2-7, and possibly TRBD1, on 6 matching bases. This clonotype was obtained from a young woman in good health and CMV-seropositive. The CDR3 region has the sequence CASSVGAAGAVGEQYF. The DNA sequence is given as TGTGCCAGCAGCGTAGGAGCGGCAGGGGCGGTAGGGGAGCAGTACTTC.